The 10 T cell receptor beta chains reported below all come from one sample, sequenced in a study of beta chain features in type 1 diabetes. Isolated RNA was reverse transcribed in full, so expressed TCRB transcripts were sequenced. Assay used: immunoSEQ multiplex PCR; TCRdb lists only in-frame clones, some missing. The data hold roughly 450,000 clones, with over 11% observed a single time. What was sequenced was naive CD4+ T cells from blood. These receptors were taken from a man aged 30 to 39 in good health.

This clone was picked up many times. The chain carries TRBV4-3 and TRBJ1-1; no firm D call. Germline assignment: CDR1 LGHNA and CDR2 YSLEER. The CDR3 runs 14 residues. V dropped 1 base and J dropped 8 bases, with 14 bases sitting between them. The CDR3 protein is CASSQVPEGLEAFF. CDR3 bases: TGCGCCAGCAGCCAAGTTCCGGAAGGGCTCGAAGCTTTCTTT.

This clone has a handful of counts. The rearrangement uses TRBV10-3 and TRBJ2-7; perhaps TRBD2 as D (6 bases). V was pared by 6 bases and J by 3 bases, with 15 bases between. CDR1 is ENHRY and CDR2 is SYGVKD in the germline V gene. The CDR3 is made up of 14 amino acids. The CDR3: CAISLPTSCYEQYV. CDR3 nucleotide sequence: TGTGCCATCAGCCTCCCGACTAGTTGCTACGAGCAGTACGTC.

In DNA, the CDR3 is TGTGCCAGCAGCTCCTTGGGCGAAGCTTTCTTT. It encodes CASSSLGEAFF. The V gene is TRBV7-9, the J gene TRBJ1-1, with D hard to call. Germline values: CDR1 SEHNR, CDR2 FQNEAQ (reference sequence). This CDR3 is 11 amino acids long. The V and J ends lost 4 bases and 8 bases respectively, with 8 bases between them.

V usage is TRBV2 and J usage is TRBJ2-3, with D possibly TRBD2 on 6 matching bases. The CDR3 covers 15 residues. Germline V gene sequence: CDR1 SNHLY, CDR2 FYNNEI. Between the trimmed V and J ends, which lost 10 bases and 1 base, there was a span of 18 bases. CDR3 amino acids: CATREQSSGTDTQYF. CDR3 in DNA: TGTGCCACCCGTGAGCAGTCTAGCGGCACAGATACGCAGTATTTT.

V usage is TRBV6-5 and J usage is TRBJ2-3, with 11 bases fitting TRBD2. The J segment lost 6 bases and the V segment lost 8 bases, leaving 7 bases of the junction unmatched. The germline V gene encodes CDR1 MNHEY and CDR2 SVGAGI. CDR3 length: 14 amino acids. CDR3 DNA sequence: TGTGCCAGCTGGGCTAGCGGGGGGCCGGATACGCAGTATTTT. Protein product: CASWASGGPDTQYF.

This clone was seen more than once but under ten times. The rearrangement joins TRBV5-6 to TRBJ2-7, with D unclear. CDR3 length: 12 residues. In germline, CDR1 is SGHDT, CDR2 YYEEEE. Trimming pared 1 base from V and 3 bases from J, leaving 5 bases between. The CDR3 DNA sequence: TGTGCCAGCAGCTTGTGGCTCTACGAGCAGTACTTC. Protein product: CASSLWLYEQYF.

The rearrangement uses TRBV21-1 and TRBJ2-1; the D call in the table, TRBD2, was not verified against the DNA. TRBV21-1 is listed as a pseudogene. CDR3 length: 12 residues. The CDR3 loop reads CASSKEADEQFF. The CDR3 DNA reads as TGTGCCAGCAGCAAAGAAGCGGATGAGCAGTTCTTC.

The table lists this clone with a few counts. The genes are TRBV5-6 and TRBJ2-2; 8 positions match TRBD2. The CDR3 totals 14 residues. V shed 4 bases and J 7 bases; nucleotides not matched to a gene: 6. CDR1 and CDR2 from the germline V gene are SGHDT and YYEEEE. CDR3 sequence (DNA): TGTGCCAGCAGCAAGGGACTAGAGGTCGGGGAGCTGTTTTTT. Translating it yields CASSKGLEVGELFF. Filled out from reference TRBV5-6 and TRBJ2-2, the complete variable domain reads DAGVTQSPTHLIKTRGQQVTLRCSPKSGHDTVSWYQQALGQGPQFIFQYYEEEERQRGNFPDRFSGHQFPNYSSELNVNALLLGDSALYLCASSKGLEVGELFFGEGSRLTVL.

V is TRBV10-3 and J is TRBJ2-1; D is perhaps TRBD2 (5 bases). This CDR3 has 15 amino acids. Germline assignment: CDR1 ENHRY and CDR2 SYGVKD. V gave up 0 bases and J gave up 6 bases, with 12 bases separating them. The DNA for the CDR3 is TGTGCCATCAGTGAGTCGAGTACTAGGACCAATGAGCAGTTCTTC. Its translation: CAISESSTRTNEQFF.

This clone showed up just a few times. The chain uses TRBV29-1 and TRBJ1-1; 7 bases fit TRBD1. V gave up 5 bases and J gave up 0 bases; unmatched junction bases: 0. Germline V gives CDR1 SQVTM, CDR2 ANQGSEA. The CDR3 consists of 12 residues. CDR3 residues: CSVTGVNTEAFF. The CDR3 DNA reads TGCAGCGTTACAGGGGTGAACACTGAAGCTTTCTTT.